A selection of T cell receptor beta chains follows, all from one sample in a study of identical twins. TCRdb recomputed calls from the 5' RACE reads with MiXCR, one row per CDR3 protein. The sample contains 1.5 million or so distinct CDR3 sequences, under 35% of which appear only once. Sequenced sample: cord blood. The receptors here all came from a newborn girl in good health. Each CDR3 is given with its conserved first and last residue. The order of the fields is J gene, V gene, clone size, CDR3 protein. Only some rows state a clone size, as once, few, many or a class for expanded clones.

>TRBJ1-2|TRBV4-2|few
CASSQGPDREINYGYTF
>TRBJ2-3|TRBV12-3/TRBV12-4|NA
CASSFIVDTQYF
>TRBJ2-7|TRBV21-1|NA
CASSKVSWWLEGSYEQYF
>TRBJ2-4|TRBV28|NA
CASSLIPGRVAKNIQYF
>TRBJ2-5|TRBV2|NA
CASSGRDYRTQETQYF
>TRBJ2-7|TRBV7-9|NA
CASSLGGRLTSSYEQYF
>TRBJ2-7|TRBV20-1|few
CSARKGLAGGPSSYEQYF
>TRBJ2-5|TRBV10-3|many
CAISLGQKETQYF
>TRBJ2-5|TRBV9|many
CASSVGGSQETQYF
>TRBJ2-1|TRBV6-6|few
CASSYSLAGSYNEQFF
>TRBJ1-3|TRBV10-3|NA
CAISDTGHRGNTIYF
>TRBJ1-5|TRBV2|NA
CASSGGERQPQHF
>TRBJ2-7|TRBV28|many
CASSQLFYEQYF
>TRBJ1-1|TRBV20-1|NA
CSASGRGATEAFF
>TRBJ2-3|TRBV18|once
CASSPVTSGGNTQYF
>TRBJ2-3|TRBV24-1|few
CATSDLWGGDTQYF
>TRBJ2-7|TRBV20-1|NA
CSASWWQATQFSYEQYF
>TRBJ1-2|TRBV5-6|NA
CASSLGQGIRTNYGYTF
>TRBJ1-2|TRBV5-1|NA
CASSLEVVSYGYTF
>TRBJ2-7|TRBV28|many
CASTQGQGLGYEQYF
>TRBJ2-1|TRBV4-1|NA
CASSQVGRGPHNEQFF
>TRBJ1-5|TRBV6-1|few
CASSESGFSNQPQHF